The table lists the clone carrying this T cell receptor (beta chain) with many counts. Its antigen is as yet unknown. This CDR3 spans 14 amino acids. The germline CDR1 and CDR2 sequences are DFQATT and SNEGSKA (reference sequence). V was shortened by 0 bases and J by 1 base, with 9 bases between the two germline ends. The data stem from a study of T-cell reconstitution after alpha-beta-depleted transplantation in children. Study results and limitations: Newly produced T cells mostly provided counts and TCRbeta diversity after one year, as hyperexpanded clones declined. Surviving recipient T cells and intrathymic progenitors accounted for some patients' high TCRbeta diversity at day 60. Reportedly, roughly two months post-transplant, alpha-beta T cells arose from several hundred expanded graft clones.

Preparing the TCRbeta library involved the use of unique molecular identifiers. TCRdb called the PCR reads again in MiXCR, with one record for every CDR3 protein. The sample has some 450,000 distinct CDR3 sequences, around 46% seen once; the top ten hold 25% to 30%. The sample was PBMCs, taken before TCRalphabeta/CD19-depleted stem cell transplant. The source of this sequence is a girl aged 2-10 years with aplastic anemia, due to receive a stem cell transplant. V is TRBV20-1 and J is TRBJ1-2, with D tentatively TRBD1 (6 bases). CDR3 protein: CSARDLDSNYGYTF. CDR3 sequence (DNA): TGCAGTGCTAGAGATCTGGACAGTAACTATGGCTACACCTTC.